The 16 T cell receptor beta chains presented below share a single source sample, sequenced in a study of blood T cell repertoires in COVID-19. Profiled with immunoSEQ multiplex PCR; TCRdb holds only in-frame clones, not every one. The sample consists of approximately 240,000 clones, approximately 90% of them appearing once. The specimen was peripheral blood. The receptors originated from a woman between 40 and 55 years old who had recovered from COVID-19.

This clone has more than one count but fewer than ten. This chain uses TRBV6-2 or TRBV6-3 with TRBJ2-2; tentatively, D is TRBD2 (7 bases). The CDR3 extends over 16 amino acids. The V gene's germline CDR1 is MNHEY and CDR2 SVGEGT. V lost 6 bases, J lost 7 bases, and 21 bases lay in between. CDR3 DNA sequence: TGTGCCAGCAGCCCCGGGGGGCCTCGAAGGGACGGGGAGCTGTTTTTT. Its protein product is CASSPGGPRRDGELFF.

The chain joins TRBV7-2 to TRBJ2-5; possibly TRBD2 for D (5 bases). The germline V gene has CDR1 SGHTA and CDR2 FQGNSA. The V and J ends lost 1 base and 4 bases respectively, with 13 bases between them. The CDR3 contains 15 residues. CDR3: CASSLGLARGETQYF. Here the CDR3 DNA reads TGTGCCAGCAGCTTAGGGCTAGCCCGAGGAGAGACCCAGTACTTC.

The chain has TRBV6-2 or TRBV6-3 and TRBJ2-7, with TRBD2 matching over 10 bases. CDR1 and CDR2 (germline): MNHEY, SVGEGT. The CDR3 runs to 15 residues. Germline trimming cut 5 bases from V and 6 bases from J; bases unmatched to any gene: 10. In DNA, the CDR3 is TGTGCCAGCAGTAGCGGGAGGGCCCTTCTCGGCGAGCAGTACTTC. Translating it yields CASSSGRALLGEQYF.

Here the CDR3 DNA reads TGTGCCAGCAGTTACGACAGGGCTTACGAGCAGTACTTC. It translates to CASSYDRAYEQYF. The chain recombines TRBV6-2 or TRBV6-3 with TRBJ2-7; 7 positions match TRBD1. Trimming cost V 2 bases and J 4 bases; bases outside gene matches: 2. This CDR3 contains 13 residues. Germline lookup yields CDR1 MNHEY and CDR2 SVGEGT.

The chain has TRBV11-3 and TRBJ2-3; 7 positions agree with TRBD1. This CDR3 has 12 amino acids. Germline assignment: CDR1 SGHNT and CDR2 YENEEA. The J segment lost 5 bases and the V segment lost 6 bases, leaving 2 bases of the junction unmatched. CDR3 DNA: TGTGCCAGCAGAGGGGGCGTAGATACGCAGTATTTT. Its protein product is CASRGGVDTQYF.

The chain has TRBV3-1 (or the pseudogene TRBV3-2) and TRBJ2-3; tentatively, D is TRBD2 (7 bases). This CDR3 is 15 amino acids long. V lost 1 base and J lost 7, with 15 bases in between. The germline V gene encodes CDR1 LGHDT and CDR2 YNNKEL (reference sequence). This chain's CDR3 is CASSQGREGVNTQYF. For the CDR3, the DNA is TGTGCCAGCAGCCAAGGCAGGGAGGGGGTTAATACGCAGTATTTT.

CDR3 bases: TGTGCCAGCAGCTTGGAAGGGACAGGGGATAGCAATCAGCCCCAGCATTTT. It encodes CASSLEGTGDSNQPQHF. The J gene is TRBJ1-5, the V gene TRBV5-8; 10 nucleotides align to TRBD1. Germline trimming cut 0 bases from V and 0 bases from J; bases unmatched to any gene: 3. CDR1 is SGHTS, CDR2 YDEGEE, per germline. This CDR3 region has 17 residues.

The chain carries TRBV5-5 and TRBJ2-7; TRBD2 matches at 9 bases. The V gene's germline CDR1 is SGHKS and CDR2 YYEKEE (reference sequence). The CDR3 covers 16 residues. Trimming removed 0 bases from V and 4 bases from J; junction bases left unmatched: 8. This CDR3 is CASSLEVAGAVYEQYF. DNA of the CDR3: TGTGCCAGCAGCTTGGAAGTAGCGGGAGCAGTTTACGAGCAGTACTTC.

The V gene is TRBV5-6, the J gene TRBJ1-2, with D maybe TRBD1 (6 bases). Germline V CDR1 and CDR2: SGHDT, YYEEEE. Trimming left V 6 bases short and J 4 bases short, with 16 bases between. The CDR3 is 14 residues long. CDR3: CASTIGQFPYGYTF. DNA of the CDR3: TGTGCCAGCACTATAGGACAGTTCCCCTATGGCTACACCTTC.

This chain joins TRBV15 and TRBJ2-2, with TRBD2 identical over 13 bases. The CDR3 totals 17 residues. From germline, CDR1 is LNHNV and CDR2 YYDKDF (reference sequence). Trimming removed 2 bases from V and 7 bases from J; junction bases left unmatched: 7. For the CDR3, the DNA is TGTGCCACCAGCAGACCGGGACTAGCGGGGTTGGTCGGGGAGCTGTTTTTT. Encoded protein: CATSRPGLAGLVGELFF.

The genes are TRBV19 and TRBJ1-3, with a weak D call TRBD1 (6 bases). The CDR3 sequence is 16 residues long. Per germline, CDR1 LNHDA and CDR2 SQIVND (reference sequence). V lost 4 bases, J lost 0 bases, and 13 bases lay in between. The CDR3 nucleotides read TGTGCCAGTAGTACAAGGACAGCCAACTCTGGAAACACCATATATTTT. As protein: CASSTRTANSGNTIYF.

As regards this clone: A junction boundary mismatches the germline segment, possibly from a read error. The V call is TRBV18, the J call TRBJ1-1; no clear D gene. CDR3 length: 13 residues. From germline, CDR1 is KGHSH and CDR2 LQKENI. The CDR3 DNA reads as TGTGCCAGCTCTCCACAACGGCAGGCTGAAGCTTTCTTT. It specifies CASSPQRQAEAFF.

The chain has TRBV30 and TRBJ1-6; D is unresolved. The CDR3 is 12 amino acids. Germline V CDR1 and CDR2: GTSNPN, SVGIG (reference sequence). Trimming pared 0 bases from V and 10 bases from J, leaving 7 bases between. CDR3 in DNA: TGTGCCTGGAGTGTGGAGGTCTCACCCCTCCACTTT. Protein: CAWSVEVSPLHF. Combining the CDR3 with reference TRBV30 and TRBJ1-6 gives the whole variable domain SQTIHQWPATLVQPVGSPLSLECTVEGTSNPNLYWYRQAAGRGLQLLFYSVGIGQISSEVPQNLSASRPQDRQFILSSKKLLLSDSGFYLCAWSVEVSPLHFGNGTRLTVT.

The V gene is TRBV19, the J gene TRBJ1-4, with unresolved D. Germline CDR1 reads LNHDA; CDR2 reads SQIVND (reference sequence). The CDR3 runs to 15 residues. The V and J ends lost 6 bases and 7 bases respectively, with 18 bases between them. The CDR3 loop reads CASRVTEGAGEKLFF. CDR3 DNA sequence: TGTGCCAGTAGAGTGACGGAGGGCGCGGGTGAAAAACTGTTTTTT.

This sequence joins TRBV5-1 and TRBJ2-3; 11 bases match TRBD1. This CDR3 spans 16 amino acids. Trimming removed 4 bases from V and 1 base from J; junction bases left unmatched: 5. Germline CDR1 is SGHRS and CDR2 is YFSETQ. CDR3 DNA: TGCGCCAGCAGCGAAAGGACAGGGGGCGGCACAGATACGCAGTATTTT. Protein product: CASSERTGGGTDTQYF. Complete variable domain (other parts from reference TRBV5-1 and TRBJ2-3): KAGVTQTPRYLIKTRGQQVTLSCSPISGHRSVSWYQQTPGQGLQFLFEYFSETQRNKGNFPGRFSGRQFSNSRSEMNVSTLELGDSALYLCASSERTGGGTDTQYFGPGTRLTVL.

The genes are TRBV5-1 and TRBJ2-5; perhaps TRBD2 as D (6 bases). CDR1 and CDR2 (germline): SGHRS, YFSETQ. The CDR3 runs to 15 residues. Trimming stripped 2 bases from V and 5 bases from J, with 16 bases between. The CDR3 region has the DNA TGCGCCAGCAGCTTCGAGCGGGTGGGTGGCGAGACCCAGTACTTC. It translates to CASSFERVGGETQYF.